The next 23 T cell receptor beta chains were all read from a single sample in a study of blood T cell repertoires in COVID-19 (dated by TCRdb to 2018 to 2020). The library was produced with the immunoSEQ multiplex PCR assay. TCRdb holds this immuneACCESS table with in-frame rearrangements only. Some clones are missing; in checked studies, unresolved V genes explain under half, and the rest has no known cause. The sample table lists approximately 300,000 clones, 80% to 90% of them with a count of one. The top ten constitute around 6% of the sample. Material for sequencing was peripheral blood. The receptors were sampled from a man aged 18 to 29 who had recovered from COVID-19.

This clone appeared a single time. Other DNA variants within this sample encode the same CDR3. The rearrangement uses TRBV3-1 (or the pseudogene TRBV3-2) and TRBJ1-1, with TRBD1 as a possible D gene (6 bases). Trimming left V 1 base short and J 1 base short, with 7 bases between. The V gene's germline CDR1 is LGHDT and CDR2 YNNKEL (reference sequence). This CDR3 is built from 14 residues. CDR3 residues: CASSQVQGNTEAFF. In DNA form, the CDR3 reads TGTGCCAGCAGCCAAGTACAGGGGAACACTGAAGCTTTCTTT.

The chain employs TRBV25-1 and TRBJ2-2; D is undetermined. The length of the CDR3 is 13 residues. Germline V lookup: CDR1 MGHDK, CDR2 SYGVNS. Trimming removed 11 bases at V and 0 bases at J, with 10 bases between. This CDR3 reads CACRVPNTGELFF. In nucleotides, the CDR3 is TGTGCCTGCCGGGTCCCGAACACCGGGGAGCTGTTTTTT.

The V call is TRBV10-3, the J call TRBJ2-2, with 7 nucleotides matching TRBD1. This CDR3 is built from 18 residues. The germline CDR1 and CDR2 sequences are ENHRY and SYGVKD. Trimming removed 0 bases from V and 3 bases from J; junction bases left unmatched: 10. This CDR3 reads CAISESNGDSFYTGELFF. The CDR3 DNA sequence: TGTGCCATCAGTGAGTCCAACGGGGACAGTTTCTACACCGGGGAGCTGTTTTTT.

V usage is TRBV4-1 and J usage is TRBJ1-5, with 7 bases lining up with TRBD1. The germline V gene encodes CDR1 MGHRA and CDR2 YSYEKL. The CDR3 covers 15 residues. V shed 0 bases, J shed 6 bases, and the junction held 5 bases outside the gene matches. CDR3 in DNA: TGCGCCAGCAGCCAAGATTCAGGGGGTGGTCAGCCCCAGCATTTT. Translated: CASSQDSGGGQPQHF.

This clone was detected once. V gene TRBV19 combines with J gene TRBJ1-3; D unresolved. V lost 7 bases and J lost 2, with 15 bases in between. In germline, CDR1 is LNHDA, CDR2 SQIVND (reference sequence). This CDR3 has 15 amino acids. Here the CDR3 DNA reads TGTGCCAGTACCCCCACGACTACCGCTGGAAACACCATATATTTT. Translated: CASTPTTTAGNTIYF.

This CDR3 is CASSPTSGGPLSDTQYF. For the CDR3, the DNA is TGTGCCAGCAGCCCAACTAGCGGGGGGCCCCTGTCAGATACGCAGTATTTT. This rearrangement joins TRBV13 to TRBJ2-3, with TRBD2 matching over 12 bases. CDR3 length: 17 residues. Germline loops: CDR1 PRHDT, CDR2 FYEKMQ (reference sequence). The V gene end was trimmed by 5 bases and the J gene end by 4 bases; junction bases not matched to a gene: 10.

This rearrangement joins TRBV10-3 to TRBJ2-1, with TRBD2 matching 8 bases. CDR1 and CDR2 (germline): ENHRY, SYGVKD. V shed 9 bases and J 6 bases; nucleotides not matched to a gene: 7. The CDR3 length is 13 residues. CDR3 nucleotide sequence: TGTGCCATAGCGGGAGTGGGGGGCAATGAGCAGTTCTTC. This gives the protein CAIAGVGGNEQFF.

This clone was counted between two and nine times. CDR3 protein: CASSQDVEGTWYNEQFF. CDR3 DNA: TGCGCCAGCAGCCAAGATGTGGAGGGTACGTGGTACAATGAGCAGTTCTTC. J is TRBJ2-1 and V is TRBV4-1; tentatively, D is TRBD2 (6 bases). The germline gives CDR1 MGHRA, CDR2 YSYEKL. The CDR3 is 17 residues long. V was clipped by 0 bases and J by 4 bases, with 16 bases between them.

The CDR3 sequence: CASSLHRDREWTDTQYF. Written as DNA, the CDR3 is TGCGCCAGCAGCTTACACCGGGACAGGGAATGGACAGATACGCAGTATTTT. This sequence joins TRBV5-1 and TRBJ2-3; 9 bases are shared with TRBD1. The J segment lost 3 bases and the V segment lost 2 bases, leaving 10 bases of the junction unmatched. The CDR3 is made up of 17 amino acids. Germline V gene data show CDR1 as SGHRS and CDR2 as YFSETQ.

The V gene is TRBV18, the J gene TRBJ1-3; D may be TRBD1 (5 bases). Deletions cut 3 bases from V and 0 bases from J, with 15 bases between. The CDR3 has 17 residues. CDR1 and CDR2 from the germline V gene are KGHSH and LQKENI. CDR3 in amino acids: CASSPSSPGGSGNTIYF. CDR3 bases: TGTGCCAGCTCACCTTCCAGTCCGGGGGGCTCTGGAAACACCATATATTTT.

The chain joins TRBV27 to TRBJ2-5; D possibly corresponds to TRBD1 (6 bases). Germline loops: CDR1 MNHEY, CDR2 SMNVEV (reference sequence). CDR3 size: 15 residues. V lost 5 bases, J lost 5 bases, and 18 bases lay in between. CDR3 bases: TGTGCCAGCAGTCCCGGGTACAGGGCCGGGGAGACCCAGTACTTC. Residues: CASSPGYRAGETQYF.

The chain carries TRBV6-5 and TRBJ1-2, with 7 bases fitting TRBD1. This CDR3 is 13 amino acids long. V shed 6 bases, J shed 2 bases, and the junction held 3 bases outside the gene matches. Germline lookup yields CDR1 MNHEY and CDR2 SVGAGI. The CDR3 sequence: CASRAQGNYGYTF. The CDR3 nucleotides read TGTGCCAGCAGGGCACAGGGGAACTATGGCTACACCTTC.

This clone was found a few times. The chain links TRBV5-1 to TRBJ2-7; D remains unclear. The V gene lost 2 bases and the J gene lost 3 bases, with 6 bases spanning the gap. The CDR3 totals 12 residues. Germline V gene data show CDR1 as SGHRS and CDR2 as YFSETQ. CDR3 loop: CASSFNSYEQYF. The CDR3 region has the DNA TGCGCCAGCAGCTTTAATAGCTACGAGCAGTACTTC.

V gene TRBV4-3 combines with J gene TRBJ2-7, with D maybe TRBD2 (5 bases). The CDR3 has 16 residues. Deletions cut 0 bases from V and 0 bases from J, with 12 bases between. Germline V gene sequence: CDR1 LGHNA, CDR2 YSLEER. CDR3 in amino acids: CASSQDRFAGSYEQYF. CDR3 coding DNA: TGCGCCAGCAGCCAAGATCGGTTCGCGGGCTCCTACGAGCAGTACTTC.

This chain connects TRBV27 to TRBJ2-1; TRBD2 matches 9 bases. The germline V gene has CDR1 MNHEY and CDR2 SMNVEV (reference sequence). This CDR3 has 14 residues. With 9 bases clipped from V and 6 bases from J, the junction kept 9 bases outside the gene matches. CDR3 residues: CASSAGGKVNEQFF. The DNA for the CDR3 is TGTGCCAGTTCGGCGGGAGGGAAGGTCAATGAGCAGTTCTTC.

V is TRBV5-1 and J is TRBJ2-7; TRBD1 matches 9 bases. Germline CDR1 is SGHRS and CDR2 is YFSETQ. V lost 7 bases, J lost 3 bases, and 2 bases stayed unmatched. This CDR3 contains 12 residues. CDR3 loop: CASGDRDYEQYF. The CDR3 DNA is TGCGCCAGCGGGGACAGGGACTACGAGCAGTACTTC.

This clone has just a few counts. The rearrangement uses TRBV6-6 and TRBJ2-1; D is ambiguous. The CDR3 length is 13 residues. Between the trimmed V and J ends, which lost 5 bases and 0 bases, there was a span of 5 bases. CDR1 and CDR2 (germline): MNHNY, SVGAGI (reference sequence). The CDR3 sequence: CASSPVSYNEQFF. Written as DNA, the CDR3 is TGTGCCAGCAGTCCCGTCTCCTACAATGAGCAGTTCTTC.

The J gene is TRBJ1-3, the V gene TRBV18; 8 bases are shared with TRBD1. The ends lost 3 bases at V and 0 bases at J; junction bases unmatched: 7. CDR1 and CDR2 from the germline V gene are KGHSH and LQKENI. The CDR3 has 17 residues. CDR3 in DNA: TGTGCCAGCTCACCCCAGGGACAGGAGCGCTCTGGAAACACCATATATTTT. Translated, it gives CASSPQGQERSGNTIYF.

This chain links TRBV29-1 with TRBJ1-2; D possibly corresponds to TRBD1 (6 bases). The CDR3 is 15 amino acids. CDR1 and CDR2 from the germline V gene are SQVTM and ANQGSEA. Trimming took off 0 bases at V and 4 bases at J, with 15 bases between the two ends. The CDR3: CSVEDQLGGAYGYTF. In DNA form, the CDR3 reads TGCAGCGTTGAAGATCAGTTGGGGGGGGCCTATGGCTACACCTTC. The full variable domain, in which reference TRBV29-1 and TRBJ1-2 provide the parts outside the CDR3, is SAVISQKPSRDICQRGTSLTIQCQVDSQVTMMFWYRQQPGQSLTLIATANQGSEATYESGFVIDKFPISRPNLTFSTLTVSNMSPEDSSIYLCSVEDQLGGAYGYTFGSGTRLTVV.

The chain couples TRBV9 to TRBJ2-1; D is unclear. The ends were cut back, 0 bases at V and 4 bases at J, with 11 bases in the middle. The CDR3 is 15 residues long. Germline V gives CDR1 SGDLS, CDR2 YYNGEE. The chain's CDR3 is CASSVGQAPYNEQFF. The DNA of the CDR3 is TGTGCCAGCAGCGTAGGGCAGGCCCCTTACAATGAGCAGTTCTTC.

The J gene is TRBJ2-1, the V gene TRBV5-4; D possibly corresponds to TRBD2 (6 bases). The CDR3 length is 15 residues. From germline, CDR1 is SGHNT and CDR2 YYREEE (reference sequence). V was trimmed by 4 bases and J by 5 bases, leaving 16 bases between them. Here the CDR3 DNA reads TGTGCCAGCAGCGCTGGAGGGAGACCGGACAATGAGCAGTTCTTC. It specifies CASSAGGRPDNEQFF.

The chain has TRBV2 and TRBJ2-7, with D uncertain. The CDR3 runs 14 residues. Trimming pared 7 bases from V and 11 bases from J, leaving 24 bases between. Germline loops: CDR1 SNHLY, CDR2 FYNNEI. CDR3 DNA: TGTGCCAGCACCCGAACACCCACCGAGGTCTCAGAGTACTTC. It is translated as CASTRTPTEVSEYF.

V usage is TRBV7-3 and J usage is TRBJ2-1; TRBD1 agrees at 11 bases. The CDR3 length is 15 residues. Germline CDR1 reads SGHTA; CDR2 reads FQGTGA. The ends lost 5 bases at V and 7 bases at J; junction bases unmatched: 7. The CDR3 spells CASSAGTGGVNEQFF. For the CDR3, the DNA is TGTGCCAGCAGCGCCGGGACAGGGGGAGTAAATGAGCAGTTCTTC.